The 31 T cell receptor beta chains in this list originate from one sample, sequenced in a study of blood T cell repertoires in COVID-19. Assay used: immunoSEQ multiplex PCR; TCRdb lists only in-frame clones, some missing. The sample yields about 33,000 clones, about 92% seen once. Sample: peripheral blood. These receptors were collected from a male donor with active COVID-19.

The chain employs TRBV7-9 and TRBJ2-2; TRBD2 might be the D (6 bases). CDR1 SEHNR and CDR2 FQNEAQ come from the germline V gene (reference sequence). This CDR3 spans 16 amino acids. The V end was cut by 3 bases, the J end by 2 bases, with 13 bases between. The CDR3 sequence is CASSLAPGLNTGELFF. In DNA, the CDR3 is TGTGCCAGCAGCTTGGCTCCGGGACTCAACACCGGGGAGCTGTTTTTT.

This clone was counted a few times. This chain connects TRBV11-2 to TRBJ1-1, with D unresolved. V lost 4 bases to trimming and J lost 7 bases, with 13 bases between them. CDR1 is SGHAT and CDR2 is FQNNGV in the germline V gene. The CDR3 is made up of 13 amino acids. CDR3 DNA sequence: TGTGCCAGCAGCTCGTACCGAGGGAGTGAAGCTTTCTTT. This codes for CASSSYRGSEAFF. Based on the CDR3 plus reference TRBV11-2 and TRBJ1-1, the full variable domain is EAGVAQSPRYKIIEKRQSVAFWCNPISGHATLYWYQQILGQGPKLLIQFQNNGVVDDSQLPKDRFSAERLKGVDSTLKIQPAKLEDSAVYLCASSSYRGSEAFFGQGTRLTVV.

This CDR3 reads CASSLGVRAVGTIYF. CDR3 DNA: TGTGCCAGCAGCTTGGGCGTCAGGGCAGTGGGCACCATATATTTT. The chain uses TRBV5-4 and TRBJ1-3; perhaps TRBD1 as D (5 bases). The CDR3 is 15 residues long. Trimming stripped 0 bases from V and 9 bases from J, with 16 bases between. Germline CDR1 and CDR2: SGHNT and YYREEE (reference sequence). The full variable domain, its missing parts supplied by reference TRBV5-4 and TRBJ1-3, is ETGVTQSPTHLIKTRGQQVTLRCSSQSGHNTVSWYQQALGQGPQFIFQYYREEENGRGNFPPRFSGLQFPNYSSELNVNALELDDSALYLCASSLGVRAVGTIYFGEGSWLTVV.

V is TRBV21-1 and J is TRBJ1-6; TRBD1 is taken as the D call from the table, unchecked against the DNA. TRBV21-1 has pseudogene status. This CDR3 contains 15 residues. CDR3 loop: CAPCRQGYHNSPLHF. The CDR3 DNA is TGTGCCCCCTGTCGACAGGGGTACCATAATTCACCCCTCCACTTT.

Here the CDR3 DNA reads TGTGCCAGCAGTTACTCTCACGGAGGACAGCCCCAGCATTTT. Protein sequence: CASSYSHGGQPQHF. V is TRBV6-5 and J is TRBJ1-5; no clear D gene. V lost 0 bases and J lost 7, with 10 bases in between. Germline V lookup: CDR1 MNHEY, CDR2 SVGAGI. This CDR3 has 14 amino acids.

The chain employs TRBV11-3 and TRBJ1-2, with TRBD1 matching over 9 bases. The germline V gene encodes CDR1 SGHNT and CDR2 YENEEA. J was trimmed by 6 bases and V by 3 bases; bases with no gene match: 2. The CDR3 sequence is 13 residues long. The CDR3 nucleotides are TGTGCCAGCAGCTTCCGGACAGGGGATGGCTACACCTTC. Protein sequence: CASSFRTGDGYTF.

The J gene is TRBJ1-1, the V gene TRBV9; 7 bases map to TRBD1. Per the germline V gene, CDR1 is SGDLS and CDR2 is YYNGEE. The ends lost 4 bases at V and 6 bases at J; junction bases unmatched: 12. The CDR3 has 15 amino acids. CDR3 sequence: CASSPQTGSVAEAFF. Written as DNA, the CDR3 is TGTGCCAGCAGCCCGCAGACAGGGTCCGTCGCTGAAGCTTTCTTT.

The rearrangement links TRBV11-2 to TRBJ1-1; TRBD1 is a possible D gene (5 bases). The CDR3 runs 14 residues. V was cut by 4 bases and J by 4 bases, with 13 bases left in between. In germline, CDR1 is SGHAT, CDR2 FQNNGV. Here the CDR3 DNA reads TGTGCCAGCAGCTCCTCAGGGTTTGCCACTGAAGCTTTCTTT. This codes for CASSSSGFATEAFF.

This chain connects TRBV15 to TRBJ1-2; tentatively, D is TRBD1 (5 bases). CDR3 length: 15 amino acids. Trimming cost V 4 bases and J 5 bases, with 17 bases left between them. Germline lookup yields CDR1 LNHNV and CDR2 YYDKDF (reference sequence). DNA for the CDR3: TGTGCCACCAGCAAAGGAGAACAGGTTGGATATGGCTACACCTTC. Protein: CATSKGEQVGYGYTF.

This rearrangement joins TRBV4-3 to TRBJ2-3, with 9 bases fitting TRBD2. Germline V lookup: CDR1 LGHNA, CDR2 YSLEER. The J segment lost 5 bases and the V segment lost 2 bases, leaving 8 bases of the junction unmatched. This CDR3 region has 16 residues. CDR3 sequence: CASSQRPSGVRDTQYF. CDR3 in DNA: TGCGCCAGCAGCCAACGTCCTAGCGGGGTCCGAGATACGCAGTATTTT.

The J gene is TRBJ2-7, the V gene TRBV27, with 7 bases aligning to TRBD1. The ends lost 6 bases at V and 8 bases at J; junction bases unmatched: 13. The CDR3 runs 14 residues. The germline V gene encodes CDR1 MNHEY and CDR2 SMNVEV (reference sequence). CDR3 coding DNA: TGTGCCAGCAGCGCGCGCCGGGACAGCAATAAGCAGTACTTC. This gives the protein CASSARRDSNKQYF.

A word on this clone: This specimen includes other DNA sequences encoding the same CDR3. The genes are TRBV11-2 and TRBJ2-7, with TRBD1 identical over 7 bases. CDR1 SGHAT and CDR2 FQNNGV come from the germline V gene. This CDR3 comprises 14 residues. V dropped 5 bases and J dropped 3; count of bases not matched to a gene: 7. The CDR3 spells CASSPPGQFYEQYF. The CDR3 coding sequence is TGTGCCAGCAGCCCTCCGGGACAGTTCTACGAGCAGTACTTC. The whole variable domain, remainder taken from reference TRBV11-2 and TRBJ2-7, is EAGVAQSPRYKIIEKRQSVAFWCNPISGHATLYWYQQILGQGPKLLIQFQNNGVVDDSQLPKDRFSAERLKGVDSTLKIQPAKLEDSAVYLCASSPPGQFYEQYFGPGTRLTVT.

The rearrangement links TRBV11-3 to TRBJ1-1, with a weak D call TRBD1 (5 bases). The CDR3 spans 15 residues. Trimming left V 1 base short and J 11 bases short, with 20 bases between. Germline CDR1 SGHNT, CDR2 YENEEA. In DNA, the CDR3 is TGTGCCAGCAGCTTAGTTCGGGGGAGGGTCGAACGGGCTTTCTTT. This encodes CASSLVRGRVERAFF.

The CDR3 here is CASSPDRGNTEAFF. The CDR3 coding sequence is TGTGCCAGCAGCCCGGACAGGGGAAACACTGAAGCTTTCTTT. V is TRBV7-9 and J is TRBJ1-1; 9 bases agree with TRBD1. The V and J ends lost 5 bases and 2 bases, in that order; junction bases with no gene match: 3. Germline V CDR1 and CDR2: SEHNR, FQNEAQ (reference sequence). The CDR3 runs 14 residues. Drawing the rest from reference TRBV7-9 and TRBJ1-1, the complete variable domain is DTGVSQNPRHKITKRGQNVTFRCDPISEHNRLYWYRQTLGQGPEFLTYFQNEAQLEKSRLLSDRFSAERPKGSFSTLEIQRTEQGDSAMYLCASSPDRGNTEAFFGQGTRLTVV.

The table lists this clone with a count of one. The V and J genes are TRBV19 and TRBJ1-6; D perhaps matches TRBD1 (6 bases). The CDR3 runs 16 residues. CDR1 LNHDA and CDR2 SQIVND come from the germline V gene (reference sequence). Trimming cost V 4 bases and J 0 bases, with 10 bases left between them. The CDR3 DNA is TGTGCCAGTAGTAGAGGGGGTAGCTCCTATAATTCACCCCTCCACTTT. Protein sequence: CASSRGGSSYNSPLHF.

V usage is TRBV6-5 and J usage is TRBJ1-5; D may be TRBD1 (6 bases). The V gene lost 3 bases and the J gene lost 3 bases, with 12 bases spanning the gap. The CDR3 has 15 amino acids. The V gene's germline CDR1 is MNHEY and CDR2 SVGAGI. The DNA of the CDR3 is TGTGCCAGCAGTTATAGGACAGCCGCCAATCAGCCCCAGCATTTT. This encodes CASSYRTAANQPQHF.

V gene TRBV5-1 combines with J gene TRBJ2-1, with no clear D. Germline V gives CDR1 SGHRS, CDR2 YFSETQ. V gave up 0 bases and J gave up 3 bases, with 7 bases separating them. The CDR3 runs to 14 residues. The CDR3 loop is CASSLVPDYNEQFF. CDR3 DNA sequence: TGCGCCAGCAGCTTGGTCCCAGACTACAATGAGCAGTTCTTC.

CDR3 protein: CASSVGRGETQYF. The DNA of the CDR3 is TGTGCCAGCAGCGTAGGCAGGGGAGAGACCCAGTACTTC. The chain carries TRBV9 and TRBJ2-5, with D maybe TRBD1 (6 bases). The germline V and J ends were trimmed by 0 bases and 4 bases, with 7 bases remaining between them. The length of the CDR3 is 13 residues. Germline CDR1 SGDLS, CDR2 YYNGEE.

The V and J genes are TRBV27 and TRBJ1-6; D is unresolved. Germline assignment: CDR1 MNHEY and CDR2 SMNVEV (reference sequence). V dropped 0 bases and J dropped 10 bases, with 16 bases sitting between them. The CDR3 is 16 residues long. CDR3 loop: CASSLSPIEGRSPLHF. Here the CDR3 DNA reads TGTGCCAGCAGTTTATCCCCCATCGAGGGAAGATCACCCCTCCACTTT.

The chain carries TRBV6-2 or TRBV6-3 and TRBJ1-2; D might be TRBD1 (5 bases). From germline, CDR1 is MNHEY and CDR2 SVGEGT. The CDR3 totals 15 residues. The V and J ends lost 0 bases and 6 bases respectively, with 14 bases between them. The CDR3: CASSYSIRGLDGYTF. In DNA, the CDR3 is TGTGCCAGCAGTTACTCGATCCGGGGGTTGGATGGCTACACCTTC.

The chain has TRBV5-1 and TRBJ1-3; TRBD1 agrees at 9 bases. The J segment lost 1 base and the V segment lost 1 base, leaving 3 bases of the junction unmatched. This CDR3 is 16 amino acids long. The germline V gene encodes CDR1 SGHRS and CDR2 YFSETQ. CDR3: CASSLQTGGSGNTIYF. As DNA, the CDR3 is TGCGCCAGCAGCTTGCAGACAGGGGGGTCTGGAAACACCATATATTTT.

The chain has TRBV5-6 and TRBJ1-1, with a tentative D call TRBD1 (5 bases). CDR3 length: 13 residues. Trimming stripped 4 bases from V and 1 base from J, with 8 bases between. CDR1 SGHDT and CDR2 YYEEEE come from the germline V gene. The CDR3 DNA reads as TGTGCCAGCAGCGGGGGGAGGAACACTGAAGCTTTCTTT. Amino acids: CASSGGRNTEAFF.

V and J are TRBV24-1 and TRBJ1-6; 8 nucleotides agree with TRBD1. Germline CDR1 reads KGHDR; CDR2 reads SFDVKD. The length of the CDR3 is 17 residues. The J segment lost 7 bases and the V segment lost 1 base, leaving 8 bases of the junction unmatched. CDR3 sequence reads: CATSDFSRTGMNSPLHF. CDR3 coding DNA: TGTGCCACCAGTGATTTCTCCCGGACAGGGATGAATTCACCCCTCCACTTT.

The rearrangement links TRBV6-5 to TRBJ2-2, with TRBD1 identical over 9 bases. The J segment lost 6 bases and the V segment lost 5 bases, leaving 4 bases of the junction unmatched. Germline assignment: CDR1 MNHEY and CDR2 SVGAGI. This CDR3 has 14 amino acids. For the CDR3, the DNA is TGTGCCAGCAGTACAAGACAGGGGGCCGGGGAGCTGTTTTTT. Protein product: CASSTRQGAGELFF.

This chain connects TRBV7-3 to TRBJ2-3; 7 bases fit TRBD2. Per the germline V gene, CDR1 is SGHTA and CDR2 is FQGTGA. The trim removed 5 bases at V and 0 bases at J, leaving 5 bases unmatched. The CDR3 loop spans 15 amino acids. The CDR3 DNA follows: TGTGCCAGCAGCCCGGGTAGCGGGAGCACAGATACGCAGTATTTT. Translating gives CASSPGSGSTDTQYF.

V and J are TRBV14 and TRBJ1-5; 8 bases line up with TRBD1. Losses at the gene ends were 5 bases for V and 6 bases for J; bases not matched to a gene: 6. The germline gives CDR1 SGHDN, CDR2 FVKESK. The CDR3 is made up of 14 amino acids. The CDR3 sequence: CASSLQGVGQPQHF. CDR3 in DNA: TGTGCCAGCAGCTTACAGGGGGTAGGTCAGCCCCAGCATTTT.

The chain couples TRBV6-2 or TRBV6-3 to TRBJ1-1, with a possible D match to TRBD1 (6 bases). V was cut by 1 base and J by 9 bases, with 12 bases left in between. The V gene's germline CDR1 is MNHEY and CDR2 SVGEGT. This CDR3 is 13 amino acids long. DNA for the CDR3: TGTGCCAGCAGTTACTATATACAGGGCAAAGCTTTCTTT. It codes for CASSYYIQGKAFF.

The gene calls are TRBV6-2 or TRBV6-3 and TRBJ1-2; no firm D call. The V and J ends lost 5 bases and 5 bases respectively, with 12 bases between them. The germline V gene has CDR1 MNHEY and CDR2 SVGEGT. This CDR3 has 13 residues. The CDR3 is CASSQHGGYGYTF. The CDR3 nucleotides are TGTGCCAGCAGTCAACACGGAGGTTATGGCTACACCTTC.

This clone is a singleton in its sample. The chain couples TRBV11-2 to TRBJ1-3; a possible D gene is TRBD1 (6 bases). Germline V gives CDR1 SGHAT, CDR2 FQNNGV. The V end was cut by 2 bases, the J end by 4 bases, with 15 bases between. The CDR3 loop spans 16 amino acids. The CDR3 coding sequence is TGTGCCAGCAGCTTATTAAGTTTTAGGGGGGGAAACACCATATATTTT. Residues: CASSLLSFRGGNTIYF.

V gene TRBV9 combines with J gene TRBJ2-7; perhaps TRBD1 as D (6 bases). Trimming cost V 0 bases and J 0 bases, with 13 bases left between them. The CDR3 contains 16 residues. From germline, CDR1 is SGDLS and CDR2 YYNGEE. In nucleotides, the CDR3 is TGTGCCAGCAGCGTAGGACAGGATATCCCCTCCTACGAGCAGTACTTC. This codes for CASSVGQDIPSYEQYF.

This rearrangement joins TRBV7-9 to TRBJ1-3, with D possibly TRBD1 on 6 matching bases. This CDR3 spans 17 amino acids. Per germline, CDR1 SEHNR and CDR2 FQNEAQ (reference sequence). Between the trimmed V and J ends, which lost 5 bases and 2 bases, there was a span of 19 bases. CDR3 residues: CASSPKYRVQPGNTIYF. CDR3 in DNA: TGTGCCAGCAGCCCGAAGTACAGGGTCCAACCTGGAAACACCATATATTTT.